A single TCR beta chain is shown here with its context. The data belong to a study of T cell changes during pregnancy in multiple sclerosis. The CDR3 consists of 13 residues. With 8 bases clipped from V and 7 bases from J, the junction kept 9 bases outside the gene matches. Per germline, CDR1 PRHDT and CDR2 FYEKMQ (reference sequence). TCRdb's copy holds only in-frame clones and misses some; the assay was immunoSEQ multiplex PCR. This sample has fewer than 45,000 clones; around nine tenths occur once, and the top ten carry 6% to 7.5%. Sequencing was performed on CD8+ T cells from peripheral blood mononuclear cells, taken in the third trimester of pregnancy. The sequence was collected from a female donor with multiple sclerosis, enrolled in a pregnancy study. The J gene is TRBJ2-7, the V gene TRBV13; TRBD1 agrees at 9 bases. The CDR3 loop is CASQGTGMGEQYF. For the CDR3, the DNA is TGTGCCAGCCAGGGGACAGGGATGGGGGAGCAGTACTTC.